The rows below give T cell receptor beta chains drawn from one sample of a study of blood T cell repertoires in COVID-19. Clones were read by immunoSEQ multiplex PCR, and TCRdb kept only the in-frame ones, dropping some. The sample has some 65,000 clones; more than 90% are singletons. Sequencing was carried out using peripheral blood. The receptor set was obtained from a man in his sixties with acute or convalescent COVID-19. The CDR3 runs from the conserved cysteine through the conserved F or W. Fields, in order: CDR3 length, V gene, CDR3 protein.

len: 18
v_gene: TRBV7-9
CDR3aa: CASSLLRRTSGGGHEQFF

len: 14
v_gene: TRBV2
CDR3aa: CASTLGARRTEAFF

len: 12
v_gene: TRBV18
CDR3aa: CASSPTRDEAFF

len: 17
v_gene: TRBV27
CDR3aa: CASSLRGPGGLGETQYF

len: 15
v_gene: TRBV10-2
CDR3aa: CASSEWMGHGSPLHF

len: 14
v_gene: TRBV18
CDR3aa: CASSPSREGQPQHF

len: 18
v_gene: TRBV29-1
CDR3aa: CSVLYDRIQVLAKNIQYF

len: 15
v_gene: TRBV10-3
CDR3aa: CAISGTGGTTDTQYF

len: 17
v_gene: TRBV14
CDR3aa: CASSQEFYRGHTGELFF

len: 18
v_gene: TRBV10-2
CDR3aa: CASSESLVERGWPGEQYF

len: 14
v_gene: TRBV7-9
CDR3aa: CASSLVAPIGEQFF

len: 16
v_gene: TRBV9
CDR3aa: CASSLEGGPNTGELFF

len: 16
v_gene: TRBV15
CDR3aa: CATSKQAQGLQNIQYF

len: 16
v_gene: TRBV6-1
CDR3aa: CASSEARQAPNTEAFF

len: 15
v_gene: TRBV13
CDR3aa: CASIRRQATNEKLFF

len: 17
v_gene: TRBV19
CDR3aa: CASSWTGGRYSNQPQHF

len: 14
v_gene: TRBV2
CDR3aa: CASSLLRVNTEAFF

len: 14
v_gene: TRBV4-2
CDR3aa: CASSPRGGAYEQYF

len: 14
v_gene: TRBV9
CDR3aa: CASSAWLGANVLTF

len: 14
v_gene: TRBV10-3
CDR3aa: CAISGQGANYGYTF

len: 16
v_gene: TRBV18
CDR3aa: CASSPQTGGGTGELFF

len: 13
v_gene: TRBV6-5
CDR3aa: CASSYSSSGALFF

len: 13
v_gene: TRBV4-2
CDR3aa: CASSPFLDQPQHF

len: 13
v_gene: TRBV3-1/TRBV3-2
CDR3aa: CASSYDRYNGYTF

len: 13
v_gene: TRBV28
CDR3aa: CASIKQGREKLFF

len: 12
v_gene: TRBV7-9
CDR3aa: CASSFGQNEQYF

len: 12
v_gene: TRBV6-6
CDR3aa: CASSFVADEQYF

len: 12
v_gene: TRBV30
CDR3aa: CAWSRQTVEAFF

len: 14
v_gene: TRBV11-2
CDR3aa: CASSFLLAEETQYF

len: 13
v_gene: TRBV4-1
CDR3aa: CASSQGDRGEQYF

len: 15
v_gene: TRBV24-1
CDR3aa: CATSDRTSGVYEQYF

len: 13
v_gene: TRBV12-3/TRBV12-4
CDR3aa: CASIVGGRAEAFF

len: 17
v_gene: TRBV6-2/TRBV6-3
CDR3aa: CASSYSNLGLMNTEAFF

len: 14
v_gene: TRBV10-3
CDR3aa: CAIRNRDAHTEAFF

len: 17
v_gene: TRBV24-1
CDR3aa: CATSDLVHSSSGNTIYF

len: 13
v_gene: TRBV29-1
CDR3aa: CSVKQGPNSPLHF

len: 12
v_gene: TRBV6-5
CDR3aa: CASRRENTEAFF

len: 16
v_gene: TRBV5-4
CDR3aa: CASRMGGAQVMYGYTF